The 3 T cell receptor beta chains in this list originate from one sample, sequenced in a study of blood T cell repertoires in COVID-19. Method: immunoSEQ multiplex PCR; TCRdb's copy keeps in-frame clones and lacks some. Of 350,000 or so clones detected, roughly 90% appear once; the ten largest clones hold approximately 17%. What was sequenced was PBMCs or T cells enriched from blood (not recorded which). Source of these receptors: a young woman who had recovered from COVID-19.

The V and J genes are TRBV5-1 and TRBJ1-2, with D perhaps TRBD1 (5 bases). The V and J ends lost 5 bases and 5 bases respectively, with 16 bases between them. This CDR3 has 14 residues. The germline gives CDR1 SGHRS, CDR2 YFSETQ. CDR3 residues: CASRLRTGGYGYTF. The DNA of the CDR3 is TGCGCCAGCAGGTTGCGAACCGGGGGATATGGCTACACCTTC.

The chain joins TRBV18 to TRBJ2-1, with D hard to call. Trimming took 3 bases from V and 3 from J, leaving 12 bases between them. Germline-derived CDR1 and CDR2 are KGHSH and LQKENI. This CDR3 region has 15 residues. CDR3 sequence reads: CASSPRTNHYNEQFF. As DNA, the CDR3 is TGTGCCAGCTCACCTCGAACAAACCACTACAATGAGCAGTTCTTC.

CDR3: CASSSQGLGYGYTF. In DNA, the CDR3 is TGTGCCAGCAGTTCACAGGGCCTAGGCTATGGCTACACCTTC. This chain connects TRBV2 to TRBJ1-2, with D perhaps matching TRBD1 (6 bases). CDR1 is SNHLY and CDR2 is FYNNEI in the germline V gene. The CDR3 loop spans 14 amino acids. Trimming pared 5 bases from V and 4 bases from J, leaving 14 bases between.